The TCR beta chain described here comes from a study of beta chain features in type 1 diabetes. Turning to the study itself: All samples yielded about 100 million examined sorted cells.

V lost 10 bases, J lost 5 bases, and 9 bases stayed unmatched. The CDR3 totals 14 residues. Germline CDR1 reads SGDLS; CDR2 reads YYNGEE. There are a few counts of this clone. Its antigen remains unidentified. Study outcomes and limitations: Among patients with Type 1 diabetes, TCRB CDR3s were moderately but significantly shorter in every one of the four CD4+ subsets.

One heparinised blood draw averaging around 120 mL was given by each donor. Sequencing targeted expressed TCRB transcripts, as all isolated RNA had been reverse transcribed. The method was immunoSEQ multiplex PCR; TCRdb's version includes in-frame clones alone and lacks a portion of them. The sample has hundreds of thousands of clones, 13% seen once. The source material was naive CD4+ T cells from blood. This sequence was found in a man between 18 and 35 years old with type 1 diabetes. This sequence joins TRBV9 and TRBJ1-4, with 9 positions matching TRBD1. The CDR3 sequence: CASAGDRVNEKLFF. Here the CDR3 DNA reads TGTGCCTCAGCGGGGGACAGGGTGAATGAAAAACTGTTTTTT.